This T cell receptor beta chain was observed in a study of blood T cell repertoires in COVID-19. In the study's own analysis: Quantification of nucleated cells was approximated via reference gene primer amplification. Some clones are missing from TCRdb's copy, which holds only in-frame ones; the method was immunoSEQ multiplex PCR. The V and J calls and the clone size are those of that table, but D and trimming were determined from the DNA. The sample lists around 130,000 clones, 75% to 90% occurring once. J gave up 0 bases and V 6 bases, and 11 bases lay outside the gene matches. The CDR3 consists of 17 residues. The germline V gene has CDR1 MGHDK and CDR2 SYGVNS.

This sequence originates from a man aged 60-69 years with active or convalescent COVID-19. The rearrangement joins TRBV25-1 to TRBJ1-3; TRBD1 aligns across 7 bases. Sequences were obtained from peripheral blood. The DNA of the CDR3 is TGTGCCAGCAGCCACTCCGGGACAGCTTCCTCTGGAAACACCATATATTTT. Translated, it gives CASSHSGTASSGNTIYF.